This T cell receptor beta chain was captured in a study of cytomegalovirus exposure and HLA in healthy donors. Study context: The study placed around 80% of its approximately 400 genotyped donors in the Caucasian-associated ancestry cluster. Study-wide findings and caveats: Per a prior analysis, the majority of TCR beta V segments were productive roughly 87% or roughly 30% of the time.

Both 60 Vbeta primers and 13 Jbeta primers went into the PCR. TCRdb's table, derived via immunoSEQ multiplex PCR, lists solely in-frame clones and lacks some. Counted here are about 190,000 clones, around 75% occurring once; the ten biggest clones make up around 1.4%. Trimming at V came to 5 bases and at J to 1 base, leaving 6 bases not matched to a gene. Germline V gives CDR1 SGHTA, CDR2 FQGTGA. The CDR3 runs 16 residues. This clone was found a few times. As yet, its antigen is unknown. The material sequenced was PBMCs. This receptor was identified in a woman between 50 and 59 years old in good health and CMV-seronegative. This chain uses TRBV7-3 with TRBJ2-7, with 12 bases that match TRBD2. CDR3 protein: CASSPSGLAGSYEQYF. The CDR3 DNA is TGTGCCAGCAGCCCCTCCGGACTAGCGGGATCCTACGAGCAGTACTTC.